Listed below are T cell receptor beta chains from one sample, sequenced in a study of blood T cell repertoires in COVID-19. Generated by immunoSEQ multiplex PCR, the TCRdb table keeps only in-frame clones and is missing some. This table holds 150,000 to 200,000 clones, approximately 91% found once. The sequencing sample was made of peripheral blood. Every receptor here comes from a man between 70 and 80 years old with active or convalescent COVID-19. The CDR3 runs from the conserved cysteine through the conserved F or W. Each record gives: V gene, D gene, clone size, J gene, CDR3 DNA, CDR3 protein. D genes are given only for firm matches. A clone size is listed for some rows: how often the clone was seen (once, few, many), or a class if it is expanded.

>TRBV7-2|TRBD2|.|TRBJ2-5
TGTGCCAGCAGCCCCCGAACTAGCGGGGGCGAGACCCAGTACTTC
CASSPRTSGGETQYF
>TRBV28|.|.|TRBJ1-2
TGTGCCAGCAGAGCCGGTCCGCCCTCCTATGGCTACACCTTC
CASRAGPPSYGYTF
>TRBV7-2|TRBD2|.|TRBJ2-7
TGTGCCAGCAGCTTAGCCGGACTAGGGACGACCGAGCAGTACTTC
CASSLAGLGTTEQYF
>TRBV6-1|TRBD1|.|TRBJ1-5
TGTGCCAGCAGTGAATGGATAGGAGGCAAGGGGGCAGGCAATCAGCCCCAGCATTTT
CASSEWIGGKGAGNQPQHF
>TRBV27|.|once|TRBJ2-1
TGTGCCAGCAGTTTTAGGGGGACCTACAATGAGCAGTTCTTC
CASSFRGTYNEQFF
>TRBV30|TRBD1|.|TRBJ1-2
TGTGCCTCGCCGGGACAGTCTAACTATGGCTACACCTTC
CASPGQSNYGYTF
>TRBV7-9|TRBD1|few|TRBJ1-2
TGTGCCAGCAGCTTACGTAACGGGACAGGGGGCTCTGGCTACACCTTC
CASSLRNGTGGSGYTF
>TRBV5-4|TRBD1|.|TRBJ2-2
TGTGCCAGCAGCAAGGGCGGGACAGGGGGGATCACCGGGGAGCTGTTTTTT
CASSKGGTGGITGELFF
>TRBV6-1|TRBD1|.|TRBJ1-6
TGTGCCAGCAGTGAAGGCGGGGGGACAGTTTCCATGAATTCACCCCTCCACTTT
CASSEGGGTVSMNSPLHF
>TRBV27|.|.|TRBJ1-6
TGTGCCAGCAGTTCGGACCGGGGGAGATCACCCCTCCACTTT
CASSSDRGRSPLHF
>TRBV6-2/TRBV6-3|.|.|TRBJ2-3
TGTGCCAGCAGTCGGTCACCACCGGATACGCAGTATTTT
CASSRSPPDTQYF
>TRBV11-2|.|.|TRBJ2-7
TGTGCCAGCAGCTTAGTAGGAGGGGACTACGAGCAGTACTTC
CASSLVGGDYEQYF
>TRBV27|TRBD2|.|TRBJ2-1
TGTGCCAGCAGTACCCTAGCGGGAGGTGGCAATGAGCAGTTCTTC
CASSTLAGGGNEQFF
>TRBV18|.|.|TRBJ2-7
TGTGCCAGCTCACCCCTCCCGGGGTTATCCTACGAGCAGTACTTC
CASSPLPGLSYEQYF
>TRBV9|TRBD1|few|TRBJ2-7
TGTGCCAGCAGCGGCTACGGGACAGGGCCCTACGAGCAGTACTTC
CASSGYGTGPYEQYF
>TRBV5-1|TRBD2|.|TRBJ2-7
TGCGCCAGCGGTGGACTAGCGGGACGCGAGCAGTACTTC
CASGGLAGREQYF